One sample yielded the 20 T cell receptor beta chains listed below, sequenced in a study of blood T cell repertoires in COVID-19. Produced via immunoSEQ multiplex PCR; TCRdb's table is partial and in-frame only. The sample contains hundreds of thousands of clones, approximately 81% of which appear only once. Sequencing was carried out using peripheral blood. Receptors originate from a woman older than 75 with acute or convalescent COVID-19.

CDR3 nucleotide sequence: TGTGCCAGTAGTATACTCCTTCAGACTAGCGGGAGCACTGTAATGACCGGGGAGCTGTTTTTT. It yields the protein CASSILLQTSGSTVMTGELFF. The chain joins TRBV19 to TRBJ2-2, with TRBD2 identical over 12 bases. Losses at the gene ends were 2 bases for V and 5 bases for J; bases not matched to a gene: 18. The germline CDR1 and CDR2 sequences are LNHDA and SQIVND (reference sequence). The CDR3 contains 21 residues.

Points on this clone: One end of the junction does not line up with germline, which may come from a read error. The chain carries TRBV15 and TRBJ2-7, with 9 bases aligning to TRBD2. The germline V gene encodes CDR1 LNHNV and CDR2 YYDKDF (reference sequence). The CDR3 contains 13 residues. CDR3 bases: TGTGCCACCAGCAGACACTCAGCGGGAGGAAGGGACTTC. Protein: CATSRHSAGGRDF.

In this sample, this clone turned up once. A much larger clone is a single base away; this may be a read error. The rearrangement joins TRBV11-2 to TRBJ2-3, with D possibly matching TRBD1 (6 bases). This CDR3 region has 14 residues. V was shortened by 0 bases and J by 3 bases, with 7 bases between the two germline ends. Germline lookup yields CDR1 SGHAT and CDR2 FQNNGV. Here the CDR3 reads CASSLDRGTDTQYF. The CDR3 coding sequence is TGTGCCAGCAGCTTAGACAGGGGTACAGATACGCAGTATTTT.

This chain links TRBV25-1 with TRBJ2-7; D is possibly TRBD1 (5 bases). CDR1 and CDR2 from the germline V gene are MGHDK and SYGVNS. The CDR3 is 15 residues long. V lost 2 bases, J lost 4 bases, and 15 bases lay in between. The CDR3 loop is CASSERFLDNYEQYF. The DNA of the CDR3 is TGTGCCAGCAGTGAACGTTTCTTGGACAATTACGAGCAGTACTTC.

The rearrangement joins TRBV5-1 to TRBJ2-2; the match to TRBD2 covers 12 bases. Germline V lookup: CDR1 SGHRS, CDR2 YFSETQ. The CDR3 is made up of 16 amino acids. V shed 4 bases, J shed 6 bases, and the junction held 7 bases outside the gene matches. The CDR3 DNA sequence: TGCGCCAGCAGCCTGTCTAGCGGGAGGGCATCCGGGGAGCTGTTTTTT. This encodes CASSLSSGRASGELFF.

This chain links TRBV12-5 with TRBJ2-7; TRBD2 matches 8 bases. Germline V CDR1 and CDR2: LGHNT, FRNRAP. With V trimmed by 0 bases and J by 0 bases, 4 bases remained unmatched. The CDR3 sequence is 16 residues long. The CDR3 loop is CASGLVPGGDSYEQYF. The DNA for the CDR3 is TGTGCTAGTGGTTTGGTACCGGGGGGGGACTCCTACGAGCAGTACTTC.

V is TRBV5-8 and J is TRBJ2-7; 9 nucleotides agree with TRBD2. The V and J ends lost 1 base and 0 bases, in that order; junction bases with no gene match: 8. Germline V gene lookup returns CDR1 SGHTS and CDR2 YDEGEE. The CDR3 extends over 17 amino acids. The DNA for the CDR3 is TGTGCCAGCAGCTTGATGTCGACTAGCGGCAGCTCCTACGAGCAGTACTTC. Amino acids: CASSLMSTSGSSYEQYF.

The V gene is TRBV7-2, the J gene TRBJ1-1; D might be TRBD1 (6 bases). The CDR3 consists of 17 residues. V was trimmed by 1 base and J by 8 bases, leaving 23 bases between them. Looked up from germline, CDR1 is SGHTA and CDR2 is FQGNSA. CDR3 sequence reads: CASSLDGGGGSPREAFF. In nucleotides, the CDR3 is TGTGCCAGCAGCTTAGATGGCGGTGGGGGCTCCCCGCGGGAAGCTTTCTTT. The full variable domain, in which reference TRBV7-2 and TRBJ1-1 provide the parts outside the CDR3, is GAGVSQSPSNKVTEKGKDVELRCDPISGHTALYWYRQSLGQGLEFLIYFQGNSAPDKSGLPSDRFSAERTGGSVSTLTIQRTQQEDSAVYLCASSLDGGGGSPREAFFGQGTRLTVV.

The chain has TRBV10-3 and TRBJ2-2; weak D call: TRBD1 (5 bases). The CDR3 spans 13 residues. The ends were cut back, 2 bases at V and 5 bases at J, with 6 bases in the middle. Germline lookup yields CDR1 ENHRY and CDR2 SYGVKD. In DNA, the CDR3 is TGTGCCATCAGTGAGAAGGGGACCGGGGAGCTGTTTTTT. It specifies CAISEKGTGELFF.

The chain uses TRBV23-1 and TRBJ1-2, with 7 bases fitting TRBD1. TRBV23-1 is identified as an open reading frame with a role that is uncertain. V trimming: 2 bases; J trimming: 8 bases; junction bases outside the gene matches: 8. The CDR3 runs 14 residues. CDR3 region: CASSQRTGGLGYTF. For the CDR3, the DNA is TGCGCCAGCAGTCAACGGACAGGCGGCCTAGGCTACACCTTC.

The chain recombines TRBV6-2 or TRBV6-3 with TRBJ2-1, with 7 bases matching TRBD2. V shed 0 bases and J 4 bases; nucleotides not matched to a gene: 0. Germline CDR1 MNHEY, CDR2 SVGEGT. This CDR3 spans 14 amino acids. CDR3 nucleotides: TGTGCCAGCAGTTACTCTAGCGGGTACAATGAGCAGTTCTTC. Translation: CASSYSSGYNEQFF.

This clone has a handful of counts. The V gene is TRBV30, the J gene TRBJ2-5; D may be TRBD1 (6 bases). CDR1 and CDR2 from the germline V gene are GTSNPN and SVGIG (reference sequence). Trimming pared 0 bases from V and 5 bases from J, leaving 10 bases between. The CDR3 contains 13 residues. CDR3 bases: TGTGCCTGGAGTGTACAGGGATCCGAGACCCAGTACTTC. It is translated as CAWSVQGSETQYF.

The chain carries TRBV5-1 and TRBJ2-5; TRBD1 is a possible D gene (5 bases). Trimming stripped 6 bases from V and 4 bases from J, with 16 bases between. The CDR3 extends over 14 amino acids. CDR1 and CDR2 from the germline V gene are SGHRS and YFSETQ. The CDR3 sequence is CASTRQTPRETQYF. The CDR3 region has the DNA TGCGCCAGCACAAGACAGACCCCTCGAGAGACCCAGTACTTC.

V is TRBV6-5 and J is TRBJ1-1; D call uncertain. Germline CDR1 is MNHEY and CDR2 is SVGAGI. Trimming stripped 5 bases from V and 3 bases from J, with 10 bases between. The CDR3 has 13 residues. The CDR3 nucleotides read TGTGCCAGCAGTCGGGGAGGCGACACTGAAGCTTTCTTT. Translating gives CASSRGGDTEAFF.

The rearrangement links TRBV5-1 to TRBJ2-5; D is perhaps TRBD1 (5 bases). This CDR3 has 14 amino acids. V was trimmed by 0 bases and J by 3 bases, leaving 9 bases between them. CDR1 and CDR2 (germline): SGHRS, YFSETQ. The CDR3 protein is CASSLVLGEETQYF. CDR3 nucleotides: TGCGCCAGCAGCTTGGTTTTAGGGGAAGAGACCCAGTACTTC.

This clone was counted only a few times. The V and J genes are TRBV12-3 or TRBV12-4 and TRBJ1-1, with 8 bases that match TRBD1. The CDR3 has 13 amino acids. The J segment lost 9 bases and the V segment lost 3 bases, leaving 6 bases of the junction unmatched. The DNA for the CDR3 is TGTGCCAGCAGTTTCGCCGGACAGGGCCAAGCTTTCTTT. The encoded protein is CASSFAGQGQAFF.

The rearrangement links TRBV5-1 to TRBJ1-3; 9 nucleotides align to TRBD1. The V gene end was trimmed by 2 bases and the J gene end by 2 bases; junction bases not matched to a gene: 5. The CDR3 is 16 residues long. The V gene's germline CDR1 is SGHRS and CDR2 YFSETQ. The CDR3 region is CASSLSGQGTGNTIYF. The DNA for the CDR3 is TGCGCCAGCAGCTTATCCGGACAGGGGACTGGAAACACCATATATTTT.

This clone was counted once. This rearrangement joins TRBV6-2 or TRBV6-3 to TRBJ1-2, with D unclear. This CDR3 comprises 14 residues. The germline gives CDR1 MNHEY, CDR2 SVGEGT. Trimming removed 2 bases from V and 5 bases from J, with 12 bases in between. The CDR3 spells CASSYPSQSYGYTF. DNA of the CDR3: TGTGCCAGCAGTTACCCTAGTCAGTCGTATGGCTACACCTTC.

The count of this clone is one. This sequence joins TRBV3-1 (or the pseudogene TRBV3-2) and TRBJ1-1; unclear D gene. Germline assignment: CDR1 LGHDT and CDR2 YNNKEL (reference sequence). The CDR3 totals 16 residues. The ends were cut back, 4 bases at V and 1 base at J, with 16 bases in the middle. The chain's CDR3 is CASSPFPGIQNTEAFF. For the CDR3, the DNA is TGTGCCAGCAGCCCGTTCCCCGGGATCCAGAACACTGAAGCTTTCTTT.

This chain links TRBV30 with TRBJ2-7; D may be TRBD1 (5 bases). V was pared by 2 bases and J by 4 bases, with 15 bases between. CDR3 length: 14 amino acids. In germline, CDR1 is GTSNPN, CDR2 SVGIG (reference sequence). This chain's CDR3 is CAWSRQLGAYEQYF. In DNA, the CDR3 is TGTGCCTGGAGTAGGCAGCTTGGGGCTTACGAGCAGTACTTC.